Below, 9 T cell receptor beta chains from the same sample are listed, as sequenced in a study of spatial heterogeneity in lung cancer. Study observations and caveats: The number of expanded tumor alpha and beta chains correlated with mutation number.

The time point denotes: sample taken at primary tumor resection. TCRdb recomputed calls from the 5' RACE reads with MiXCR, one row per CDR3 protein. Of some 100,000 distinct CDR3 sequences in the sample, around 4.8% were seen once. No antigens are known for them. The material sequenced was lung tumor tissue, taken at surgery. These receptors originate from a male donor with early-stage non-small cell lung cancer.

This clonotype came up many times. The chain couples TRBV12-3 or TRBV12-4 to TRBJ1-6, with 8 bases aligning to TRBD1. Trimming removed 4 bases from V and 7 bases from J; junction bases left unmatched: 12. This CDR3 spans 17 amino acids. The DNA for the CDR3 is TGTGCCAGCAGTTCCTCGGGACAGGCCTGGCCGAATTCACCCCTCCACTTT. Its translation is CASSSSGQAWPNSPLHF.

V usage is TRBV29-1 and J usage is TRBJ2-1, with D uncertain. This CDR3 is 12 amino acids long. Looked up from germline, CDR1 is SQVTM and CDR2 is ANQGSEA. The V and J ends lost 4 bases and 4 bases respectively, with 8 bases between them. The CDR3 nucleotides read TGCAGCGTTGGGTCCCTGTACAATGAGCAGTTCTTC. Protein product: CSVGSLYNEQFF.

This clonotype occurred a few times. This chain uses TRBV28 with TRBJ2-7; possible D gene TRBD1, 5 bases. Looked up from germline, CDR1 is MDHEN and CDR2 is SYDVKM. V shed 0 bases and J shed 1 base, with 13 bases lying between them. The CDR3 length is 16 residues. The CDR3 nucleotides read TGTGCCAGCAGTTTATGGGGCAGGGAAGTATCCTACGAGCAGTACTTC. Amino acids: CASSLWGREVSYEQYF.

This clonotype showed up many times. The genes are TRBV4-1 and TRBJ2-5; a possible D gene is TRBD1 (5 bases). The CDR3 extends over 13 amino acids. CDR1 and CDR2 from the germline V gene are MGHRA and YSYEKL. V lost 5 bases and J lost 2, with 9 bases in between. CDR3 nucleotide sequence: TGCGCCAGCAGCATGACAGTTCAAGAGACCCAGTACTTC. As protein: CASSMTVQETQYF.

The J gene is TRBJ1-4, the V gene TRBV7-6; 8 positions match TRBD1. V lost 5 bases to trimming and J lost 5 bases; unmatched junction nucleotides: 4. The germline V gene encodes CDR1 SGHVS and CDR2 FNYEAQ. The CDR3 spans 14 residues. The CDR3: CASSPGTGNEKLFF. The CDR3, as DNA: TGTGCCAGCAGCCCCGGGACAGGAAATGAAAAACTGTTTTTT.

This clonotype was seen at least ten times. This chain links TRBV6-5 with TRBJ1-6; D unclear. V gave up 0 bases and J gave up 5 bases, with 14 bases separating them. Germline values: CDR1 MNHEY, CDR2 SVGAGI. CDR3 size: 17 residues. CDR3 coding DNA: TGTGCCAGCAGTTACTCGAATGAGGGAGTAAATAATTCACCCCTCCACTTT. Encoded protein: CASSYSNEGVNNSPLHF.

This clonotype was seen many times. The V and J genes are TRBV20-1 and TRBJ2-7; D not resolved. Germline values: CDR1 DFQATT, CDR2 SNEGSKA (reference sequence). Trimming removed 5 bases from V and 5 bases from J, with 16 bases in between. This CDR3 contains 13 residues. DNA of the CDR3: TGCAGTGCTTCCGCAGAGGTCATGGACGAGCAGTACTTC. Residues: CSASAEVMDEQYF.

This clonotype has at least ten counts. The chain carries TRBV6-1 and TRBJ2-3; 9 bases agree with TRBD2. CDR1 MNHNS and CDR2 SASEGT come from the germline V gene. CDR3 length: 15 residues. The ends lost 2 bases at V and 2 bases at J; junction bases unmatched: 2. CDR3 sequence (DNA): TGTGCCAGCAGTGAACTAGCGGGAACCACAGATACGCAGTATTTT. Amino acids: CASSELAGTTDTQYF.

The J gene is TRBJ1-2, the V gene TRBV6-5; D may be TRBD1 (5 bases). V lost 6 bases and J lost 3, with 14 bases in between. The CDR3 has 14 amino acids. Germline loops: CDR1 MNHEY, CDR2 SVGAGI. CDR3 protein: CASRPGIPYYGYTF. CDR3 nucleotides: TGTGCCAGCAGGCCAGGGATCCCCTACTATGGCTACACCTTC.